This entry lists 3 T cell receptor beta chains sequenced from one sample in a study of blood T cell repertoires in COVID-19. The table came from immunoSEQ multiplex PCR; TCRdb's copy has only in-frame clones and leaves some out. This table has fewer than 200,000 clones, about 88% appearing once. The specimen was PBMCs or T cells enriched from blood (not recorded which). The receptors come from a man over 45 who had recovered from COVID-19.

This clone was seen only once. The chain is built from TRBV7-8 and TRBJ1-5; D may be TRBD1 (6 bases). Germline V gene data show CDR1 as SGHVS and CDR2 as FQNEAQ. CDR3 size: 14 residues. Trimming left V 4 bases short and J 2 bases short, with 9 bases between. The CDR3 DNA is TGTGCCAGCAGCTCCAGACAGGGCAATCAGCCCCAGCATTTT. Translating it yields CASSSRQGNQPQHF.

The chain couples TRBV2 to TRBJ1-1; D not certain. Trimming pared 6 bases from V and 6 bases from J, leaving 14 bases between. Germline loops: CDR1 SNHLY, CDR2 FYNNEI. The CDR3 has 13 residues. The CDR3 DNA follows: TGTGCCAGCAGAGAGAGGGTAAGGTCTGAAGCTTTCTTT. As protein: CASRERVRSEAFF.

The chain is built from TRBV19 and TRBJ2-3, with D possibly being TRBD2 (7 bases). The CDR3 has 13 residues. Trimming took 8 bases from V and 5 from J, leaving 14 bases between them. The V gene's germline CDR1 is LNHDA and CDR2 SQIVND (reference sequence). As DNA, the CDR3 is TGTGCCAGTGGGCGGGGGCCGGGAGATACGCAGTATTTT. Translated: CASGRGPGDTQYF. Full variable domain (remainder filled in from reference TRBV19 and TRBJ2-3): DGGITQSPKYLFRKEGQNVTLSCEQNLNHDAMYWYRQDPGQGLRLIYYSQIVNDFQKGDIAEGYSVSREKKESFPLTVTSAQKNPTAFYLCASGRGPGDTQYFGPGTRLTVL.